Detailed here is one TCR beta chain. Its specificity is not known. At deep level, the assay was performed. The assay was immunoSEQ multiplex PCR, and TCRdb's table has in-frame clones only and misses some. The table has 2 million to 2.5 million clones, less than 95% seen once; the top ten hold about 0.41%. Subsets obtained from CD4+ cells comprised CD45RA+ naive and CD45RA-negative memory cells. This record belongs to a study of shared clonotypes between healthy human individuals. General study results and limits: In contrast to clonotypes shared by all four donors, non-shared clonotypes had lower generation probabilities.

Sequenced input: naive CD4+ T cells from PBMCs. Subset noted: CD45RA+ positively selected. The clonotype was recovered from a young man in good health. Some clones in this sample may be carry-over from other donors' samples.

The CDR3 region is CASSLPPTGVGKNIQYF. Here the CDR3 DNA reads TGTGCCAGCAGCTTACCGCCGACAGGGGTTGGCAAAAACATTCAGTACTTC. The chain has TRBV7-2 and TRBJ2-4, with TRBD1 matching over 8 bases. This CDR3 has 17 residues. J gave up 3 bases and V 2 bases, and 9 bases lay outside the gene matches. Germline V CDR1 and CDR2: SGHTA, FQGNSA.